Listed here is a single TCR beta chain. Its antigen is unknown. This entry is derived from a study of cytomegalovirus exposure and HLA in healthy donors. Though nominally healthy at sampling, donors likely had unrecorded immune exposures. From germline, CDR1 is MNHEY and CDR2 SVGAGI. Unmatched junction bases numbered 11, after V lost 4 bases and J lost 2 bases. The CDR3 is 16 residues long. Use of 60 Vbeta and 13 Jbeta primers characterized the PCR. Some clones are missing from TCRdb's copy, which holds only in-frame ones; the method was immunoSEQ multiplex PCR. The ten most abundant clones cover roughly 0.98% of a sample with about 210,000 clones. Study conclusions and caveats: TCR beta sequences numbering roughly 16,000 were associated with HLA alleles at 0.05 false discovery rate in a later analysis. Later work found most CMV-associated TCR beta chains apparently HLA-restricted.

The sequence was obtained from a woman in her 30s in good health and CMV-seropositive. Source material: PBMCs. This chain links TRBV6-5 with TRBJ2-7; the match to TRBD2 covers 7 bases. The CDR3 DNA sequence: TGTGCCAGCAGTTTCTCGGCTAGCGGTTTTACCTACGAGCAGTACTTC. Protein: CASSFSASGFTYEQYF.